The sequence of this TCR beta chain was determined in a study of T cells after yellow fever vaccination. Turning to the study itself: Fractions of limited cellularity were prepared by means of SMART-Seq v4 Ultra Low Input.

The CDR3 has 15 amino acids. Germline CDR1 and CDR2: KGHDR and SFDVKD. V gave up 2 bases and J gave up 6 bases, with 13 bases separating them. This clonotype came up a few times. Its antigen remains unidentified. Whole-study findings and limits: From the bulk population, abundant clonotypes could contaminate and appear within FACS-sorted repertoires.

TCR cDNA was made by 5'RACE template switching, adding a universal primer site and UMIs. In TCRdb, the 5' RACE reads were re-called with MiXCR into one record per CDR3 protein. The sample consists of some 560,000 distinct CDR3 sequences, 15% to 20% of them appearing once. This clonotype was obtained from a young man who received the YFV17D yellow fever vaccine. The sample was PBMCs, taken 15 days after the yellow fever booster vaccination. The chain employs TRBV24-1 and TRBJ2-1; D uncertain. The CDR3 loop is CATSDSAKWPNEQFF. CDR3 coding DNA: TGTGCCACCAGTGATTCGGCTAAGTGGCCCAATGAGCAGTTCTTC.